Listed below are T cell receptor beta chains from one sample, sequenced in a study of blood T cell repertoires in COVID-19. Data came from immunoSEQ multiplex PCR; TCRdb stores just in-frame clones and leaves some out. The data contain roughly 280,000 clones, 86% of them singletons. The sequencing sample was made of peripheral blood. The source is a man between 25 and 39 years old with active or convalescent COVID-19. The CDR3 runs from the conserved cysteine through the conserved F or W. Each record gives: J gene, clone size, D gene, V gene, CDR3 DNA, CDR3 protein. The D gene is left open where the match is weak. Some rows mark clone size as missing; the rest say once, few, many or name a class of expanded clone.

j_gene: TRBJ2-1; abundance: .; d_gene: .; v_gene: TRBV27; CDR3nt: TGTGCCAGCAGTCCACTGGCATCGGGGGATAAGCAGTTCTTC; CDR3aa: CASSPLASGDKQFF
j_gene: TRBJ1-1; abundance: .; d_gene: TRBD1; v_gene: TRBV13; CDR3nt: TGTGCCAGCAGTCAGGGGGCCCCTGAAGCTTTCTTT; CDR3aa: CASSQGAPEAFF
j_gene: TRBJ2-5; abundance: once; d_gene: TRBD1; v_gene: TRBV10-1; CDR3nt: TGCGCCAGCAGCCAAGGGGCCAGGGGGCACGAGGAGACCCAGTACTTC; CDR3aa: CASSQGARGHEETQYF
j_gene: TRBJ2-2; abundance: .; d_gene: .; v_gene: TRBV4-1; CDR3nt: TGCGCCAGCAGCCAAGAGGGCCAGGCGAACACCGGGGAGCTGTTTTTT; CDR3aa: CASSQEGQANTGELFF
j_gene: TRBJ2-6; abundance: .; d_gene: .; v_gene: TRBV5-6; CDR3nt: TGTGCCAGCAGCTTGGGGTCAGGGTCTGGGGCCAACGTCCTGACTTTC; CDR3aa: CASSLGSGSGANVLTF
j_gene: TRBJ2-7; abundance: .; d_gene: TRBD1; v_gene: TRBV5-4; CDR3nt: TGTGCCAGCAGATTGGGGACAGGGGAAGTTGAGTACTTC; CDR3aa: CASRLGTGEVEYF
j_gene: TRBJ1-1; abundance: .; d_gene: .; v_gene: TRBV10-1; CDR3nt: TGCGCCAGCAGTGAGTCGGGTTCGGGGACTGAAGCTTTCTTT; CDR3aa: CASSESGSGTEAFF
j_gene: TRBJ1-6; abundance: .; d_gene: .; v_gene: TRBV7-2; CDR3nt: TGTGCCAGCAGCTTTTCGATTGACAGTCACTCCCTCCACTTT; CDR3aa: CASSFSIDSHSLHF
j_gene: TRBJ1-2; abundance: .; d_gene: TRBD1; v_gene: TRBV18; CDR3nt: TGTGCCAGCTCATCGAATTTACCGGGACAGGGAGTCTTTTTGGATGGCTACACCTTC; CDR3aa: CASSSNLPGQGVFLDGYTF
j_gene: TRBJ2-1; abundance: .; d_gene: .; v_gene: TRBV5-1; CDR3nt: TGCGCCAGCAGCATGGCGCTTGGGGGGGCCTCGGTCAATGAGCAGTTCTTC; CDR3aa: CASSMALGGASVNEQFF
j_gene: TRBJ1-1; abundance: .; d_gene: .; v_gene: TRBV15; CDR3nt: TGTGCCACCAGCAGAGATATGGGGCACCAGAACACTGAAGCTTTCTTT; CDR3aa: CATSRDMGHQNTEAFF
j_gene: TRBJ1-1; abundance: .; d_gene: .; v_gene: TRBV5-1; CDR3nt: TGCGCCAGCAGCTTGGGAGGCAGGAACACTGAAGCTTTCTTT; CDR3aa: CASSLGGRNTEAFF
j_gene: TRBJ2-3; abundance: .; d_gene: TRBD2; v_gene: TRBV6-1; CDR3nt: TGTGCCAGCAGTGGCCCCTCGCGGGGGGGCCGGGGTACAGATACGCAGTATTTT; CDR3aa: CASSGPSRGGRGTDTQYF